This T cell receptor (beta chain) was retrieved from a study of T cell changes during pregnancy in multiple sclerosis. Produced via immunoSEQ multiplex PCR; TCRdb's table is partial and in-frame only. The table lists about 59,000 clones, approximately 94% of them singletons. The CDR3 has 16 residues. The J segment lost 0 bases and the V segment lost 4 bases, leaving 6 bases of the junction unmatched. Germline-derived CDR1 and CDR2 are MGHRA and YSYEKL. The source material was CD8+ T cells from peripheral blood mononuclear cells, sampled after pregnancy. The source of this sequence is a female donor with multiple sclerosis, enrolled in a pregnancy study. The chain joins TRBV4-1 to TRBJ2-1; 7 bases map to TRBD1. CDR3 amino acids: CASSPRQGSSYNEQFF. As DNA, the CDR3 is TGCGCCAGCAGCCCACGACAGGGAAGCTCCTACAATGAGCAGTTCTTC.